A single sample is the source of the 15 T cell receptor beta chains below, sequenced in a study of tumor-infiltrating lymphocytes in primary liver carcinoma. The researchers produced TCR beta cDNA from 500 to 550 ng total RNA with a constant-region primer. Three nested multiplex PCR rounds, a slightly modified ARM-PCR method, built the TCR beta libraries. Rounds one and two of PCR, each of about 10 cycles, were primed with TRBV1-TRBV30 forward primers and a C-beta reverse primer. TCRdb passed the multiplex PCR reads through MiXCR, listing each CDR3 protein once. The sample has approximately 190,000 distinct CDR3 sequences, approximately 86% seen once; the top ten hold 15% to 20%. Taking 20-30 mg of unsorted bulk tissue, the authors co-extracted RNA and DNA. The sample consisted of tumor tissue from primary liver carcinoma. The receptors come from a man aged 35-49 years with primary liver carcinoma and hepatitis B virus infection.

Remarks on this clonotype: A read error may produce the germline difference seen at one junction end. This rearrangement joins TRBV6-2 or TRBV6-3 to TRBJ2-7; 7 bases are shared with TRBD1. The CDR3 contains 16 residues. Germline loops: CDR1 MNHEY, CDR2 SVGEGT. The CDR3 nucleotides are TGTGCCAGCAGTTACTCGACACAGGGGAATCGCTATGAGCTGTACTTC. This translates into CASSYSTQGNRYELYF.

With respect to this clonotype: A read error may explain this, as a much larger clone is one base away. This chain links TRBV6-4 with TRBJ2-3, with 7 bases that match TRBD2. Germline V lookup: CDR1 MRHNA, CDR2 SNTAGT. The V segment lost 0 bases and the J segment 1 base; nucleotides outside the gene matches: 1. The CDR3 runs 15 residues. Here the CDR3 DNA reads TGTGCCAGCAGTGACTCTAGCGGGTGCACAGATACGCAGTATTTT. Translation gives CASSDSSGCTDTQYF.

V usage is TRBV4-3 and J usage is TRBJ2-2; 7 bases are shared with TRBD2. Germline V gene lookup returns CDR1 LGHNA and CDR2 YSLEER. This CDR3 comprises 18 residues. The J segment lost 4 bases and the V segment lost 4 bases, leaving 15 bases of the junction unmatched. The chain's CDR3 is CASSRGVAGSAITGELFF. The CDR3 DNA reads as TGCGCCAGCAGCCGGGGAGTAGCGGGTTCCGCGATCACCGGGGAGCTGTTTTTT.

A note on this clonotype: The conserved phenylalanine or tryptophan is not found at the CDR3 terminus, so this likely reflects a read error. The CDR3 nucleotides are TGTGCCAGCAGCTTGTGCGTGTTGGTAGGACAAGGTAGCAATGAGCAGTTCCAT. Its protein product is CASSLCVLVGQGSNEQFH. The chain links TRBV5-4 to TRBJ2-1; possibly TRBD1 for D (5 bases). V was shortened by 1 base and J by 6 bases, with 23 bases between the two germline ends. Germline V gives CDR1 SGHNT, CDR2 YYREEE (reference sequence). This CDR3 has 18 amino acids.

A note on this clonotype: Germline and junction disagree at one end, which may indicate a read error. This chain uses TRBV29-1 with TRBJ2-7, with 9 positions matching TRBD1. Germline V lookup: CDR1 SQVTM, CDR2 ANQGSEA. The CDR3 loop spans 15 amino acids. The DNA for the CDR3 is TGCAGCGCCGGACTTACGACAGGGGGTAACTACGAGCAGTATTTC. It is translated as CSAGLTTGGNYEQYF.

To note about this clonotype: Mismatch with germline at one junction end may stem from a read error. The CDR3 region has the DNA TGCGCCAGCAGTCTAGACAGCGATACGCATTATTTT. This gives the protein CASSLDSDTHYF. The chain combines TRBV10-2 with TRBJ2-3; possibly TRBD1 for D (5 bases). Germline V gene data show CDR1 as WSHSY and CDR2 as SAAADI. The CDR3 covers 12 residues.

Note on this clonotype: One junction end does not reproduce the germline sequence, and a read error may be involved. The CDR3 nucleotides read TGCGCCGGCAGCCAAGATAGGGGGGCGGAAGACGAGCCGTACTTC. This translates into CAGSQDRGAEDEPYF. This sequence joins TRBV4-3 and TRBJ2-7; tentatively, D is TRBD1 or TRBD2 (6 bases each). In germline, CDR1 is LGHNA, CDR2 YSLEER. The CDR3 covers 15 residues.

Comment on this clonotype: The junction departs from the called germline gene at one end, perhaps through a read error. The chain carries TRBV29-1 and TRBJ2-7; D is possibly TRBD1 or TRBD2 (5 bases each). Germline CDR1 SQVTM, CDR2 ANQGSEA. There are 13 residues in the CDR3. CDR3 sequence reads: CSPGARTSYEHYF. CDR3 DNA sequence: TGCAGCCCCGGGGCAAGGACATCCTACGAGCACTACTTC.

This clonotype was picked up one time. Without the conserved terminal phenylalanine or tryptophan, this CDR3 likely stems from a read error. The chain recombines TRBV10-3 with TRBJ2-5, with D perhaps matching TRBD2 (6 bases). The CDR3 has 13 residues. Germline assignment: CDR1 ENHRY and CDR2 SYGVKD. CDR3 in amino acids: CATLGLPQETQYC. CDR3 bases: TGTGCCACCTTGGGACTCCCCCAAGAGACTCAGTACTGC.

A word on this clonotype: As the CDR3 is not closed by the conserved phenylalanine or tryptophan, this likely results from a read error. The chain couples TRBV11-1 to TRBJ2-3; D is possibly TRBD2 (5 bases). Trimming removed 3 bases at V and 0 bases at J, with 10 bases between. Germline CDR1 is SGHAT and CDR2 is FQDESV (reference sequence). The CDR3 runs to 15 residues. DNA of the CDR3: TGTGCCAGCAGCTTGCCGTGGGAGAGCACAGATACGCAGTATCTT. This translates into CASSLPWESTDTQYL.

The chain recombines TRBV12-3 or TRBV12-4 with TRBJ1-1; possibly TRBD1 for D (6 bases). The germline V and J ends were trimmed by 3 bases and 5 bases, with 10 bases remaining between them. The CDR3 contains 13 residues. This CDR3 is CASSFPGATEAFF. CDR3 coding DNA: TGTGCCAGCAGTTTTCCAGGGGCTACTGAAGCTTTCTTT.

This chain links TRBV11-1 with TRBJ2-1, with a weak D call TRBD2 (5 bases). The CDR3 totals 17 residues. Germline CDR1 and CDR2: SGHAT and FQDESV (reference sequence). V lost 7 bases to trimming and J lost 7 bases, with 26 bases between them. CDR3 DNA sequence: TGTGCCAGCATCTCCCCCTCGACTAACGGGAATCGAAATGAGCAGTTCTTC. It encodes CASISPSTNGNRNEQFF.

This clonotype was detected a few times. The junction departs from germline at one end; a sequencing error may be responsible. CDR3 sequence: CSVWGTGETHYF. The CDR3 DNA follows: TGTAGCGTGTGGGGGACAGGGGAGACCCATTACTTC. This rearrangement joins TRBV29-1 to TRBJ2-5, with 10 positions matching TRBD1. Germline V gives CDR1 SQVTM, CDR2 ANQGSEA. This CDR3 is built from 12 residues.

This chain links TRBV29-1 with TRBJ2-7, with D perhaps given as TRBD1 or TRBD2 (5 bases each). The J call is doubtful: the DNA matches TRBJ2-1 better. Germline CDR1 SQVTM, CDR2 ANQGSEA. The CDR3 covers 16 residues. This CDR3 reads CSAMTSGTGIPYEQFF. CDR3 DNA sequence: TGCAGTGCCATGACATCTGGGACCGGTATTCCCTACGAGCAGTTCTTC.

Concerning this clonotype itself: The final CDR3 position lacks the conserved phenylalanine or tryptophan, pointing to a likely read error. The chain uses TRBV4-3 and TRBJ2-7; maybe TRBD2 (7 bases). This CDR3 is built from 15 residues. Trimming removed 0 bases at V and 7 bases at J, with 16 bases between. Germline CDR1 is LGHNA and CDR2 is YSLEER. The CDR3 DNA follows: TGCGCCAGCAGCCAAGAAAGGGGGGCGGGAGAGGAGCAGTACTTA. Its translation: CASSQERGAGEEQYL.